The source of this TCR beta chain is a study of blood T cell repertoires in COVID-19. Study-wide context: Collection of acute and convalescent COVID-19 samples took place in the United States, Italy and Spain. From T cells, B-cell-depleted T cells, or PBMCs came the material, which was cDNA or gDNA.

V shed 0 bases and J shed 2 bases, with 10 bases lying between them. CDR1 and CDR2 from the germline V gene are MGHRA and YSYEKL. The CDR3 loop spans 15 amino acids. Original processing notes: Estimated nucleated cell counts came from reference gene primer amplification. Produced via immunoSEQ multiplex PCR; TCRdb's table is partial and in-frame only. The V and J calls and clone size were taken over from that table, and D and trimming were inferred from the DNA. The sample lists approximately 94,000 clones, 80% seen once, with 12% in the top ten. This clonotype originated in a woman aged 70-85 years with acute or convalescent COVID-19. The sequencing input was peripheral blood. This chain uses TRBV4-1 with TRBJ1-2; D ambiguous. Written as DNA, the CDR3 is TGCGCCAGCAGCCAAGAGGGTCCAGGAAACTATGGCTACACCTTC. Translating gives CASSQEGPGNYGYTF.